A single sample gave rise to the 16 T cell receptor beta chains below, sequenced in a study of blood T cells in healthy people across ages. A second PCR, run for about 7 to 11 cycles, used a sample-barcoded 5' primer plus a J-beta primer mix. From the 5' RACE reads, TCRdb called clonotypes with MiXCR, one entry per CDR3 protein. Among approximately 850,000 distinct CDR3 sequences, around 45% were seen once, and the ten largest hold about a fifth. Material for sequencing was blood. The receptors shown here come from a man aged 55 to 70 in good health.

This clonotype was counted between two and nine times. The genes are TRBV29-1 and TRBJ2-5, with 12 bases lining up with TRBD2. The CDR3 totals 13 residues. Trimming at V came to 7 bases and at J to 3 bases, leaving 3 bases not matched to a gene. CDR1 and CDR2 from the germline V gene are SQVTM and ANQGSEA. The CDR3 region has the DNA TGCAGCGGGAGGACTAGCGGGGAAGAGACCCAGTACTTC. Translation gives CSGRTSGEETQYF.

J is TRBJ2-5 and V is TRBV29-1; the D gene is possibly TRBD2 (6 bases). The CDR3 has 13 amino acids. Germline lookup yields CDR1 SQVTM and CDR2 ANQGSEA. V was clipped by 6 bases and J by 3 bases, with 14 bases between them. The CDR3 DNA reads as TGCAGCGTGCGGGATAGCGGAAAAGAGACCCAGTACTTC. Protein: CSVRDSGKETQYF.

This clonotype was counted many times. The chain uses TRBV7-9 and TRBJ2-1; 9 positions match TRBD2. V shed 1 base, J shed 2 bases, and the junction held 3 bases outside the gene matches. Germline V CDR1 and CDR2: SEHNR, FQNEAQ (reference sequence). The CDR3 covers 16 residues. The CDR3: CASSLVGGGAYNEQFF. CDR3 coding DNA: TGTGCCAGCAGCTTAGTCGGCGGGGGGGCCTACAATGAGCAGTTCTTC.

In this sample, this clonotype turned up a few times. The CDR3 bases are TGTGCCAGTAGCCGCACCCTGACAGGCTCTTCCTACAATGAGCAGTTCTTC. This encodes CASSRTLTGSSYNEQFF. The rearrangement joins TRBV19 to TRBJ2-1; maybe TRBD1 (6 bases). Trimming pared 6 bases from V and 1 base from J, leaving 19 bases between. The germline gives CDR1 LNHDA, CDR2 SQIVND (reference sequence). CDR3 length: 17 residues.

The chain uses TRBV3-1 and TRBJ2-7; TRBD2 aligns across 9 bases. The J call may be wrong; the DNA end is better matched by TRBJ2-5. This CDR3 is 18 amino acids long. Germline V lookup: CDR1 LGHDT, CDR2 YNNKEL (reference sequence). CDR3 bases: TGTGCCAGCAGCCAAGATTGGAGGACTAGCGATTTGAGGAAGACCCAGTACTTC. It translates to CASSQDWRTSDLRKTQYF.

The genes are TRBV6-2 or TRBV6-3 and TRBJ2-7, with D unclear. Deletions cut 1 base from V and 5 bases from J, with 12 bases between. This CDR3 is built from 14 residues. Germline V lookup: CDR1 MNHEY, CDR2 SVGEGT. The CDR3 region is CASSYLVGVHEQYF. The DNA of the CDR3 is TGTGCCAGCAGTTACTTAGTGGGCGTCCACGAGCAGTACTTC.

The chain couples TRBV28 to TRBJ2-3, with D possibly TRBD2 on 6 matching bases. Trimming shortened V by 5 bases and J by 2 bases, and 14 bases separated the two germline ends. The CDR3 has 15 residues. Per the germline V gene, CDR1 is MDHEN and CDR2 is SYDVKM. Here the CDR3 DNA reads TGTGCCAGCAGTATGATAGCGGACTTCACAGATACGCAGTATTTT. As protein: CASSMIADFTDTQYF.

The rearrangement uses TRBV6-1 and TRBJ2-6; no definite D call. V was clipped by 6 bases and J by 0 bases, with 9 bases between them. The CDR3 is made up of 15 amino acids. Germline V gene sequence: CDR1 MNHNS, CDR2 SASEGT. CDR3 DNA sequence: TGTGCCAGCAGGGACGGTAGCTCTGGGGCCAACGTCCTGACTTTC. Its translation is CASRDGSSGANVLTF.

The chain uses TRBV6-1 and TRBJ2-5; no firm D call. Trimming stripped 3 bases from V and 1 base from J, with 9 bases between. Germline CDR1 reads MNHNS; CDR2 reads SASEGT. This CDR3 has 14 amino acids. The CDR3 DNA reads as TGTGCCAGCAGTGATTGTGTCAGCCAAGAGACCCAGTACTTC. As protein: CASSDCVSQETQYF.

The chain recombines TRBV7-9 with TRBJ1-2; D gene uncertain. Trimming cost V 3 bases and J 9 bases, with 14 bases left between them. CDR1 is SEHNR, CDR2 FQNEAQ, per germline (reference sequence). The CDR3 extends over 13 amino acids. In DNA form, the CDR3 reads TGTGCCAGCAGCTTGGGCAGCGGCCGCCGCTACACCTTC. Translation: CASSLGSGRRYTF.

V usage is TRBV5-1 and J usage is TRBJ2-3, with D perhaps TRBD1 (6 bases). Trimming left V 4 bases short and J 1 base short, with 13 bases between. There are 15 residues in the CDR3. CDR1 is SGHRS, CDR2 YFSETQ, per germline. This CDR3 reads CASSPDRLGTDTQYF. Written as DNA, the CDR3 is TGCGCCAGCAGCCCGGACAGATTGGGCACAGATACGCAGTATTTT. Filled out from reference TRBV5-1 and TRBJ2-3, the complete variable domain reads KAGVTQTPRYLIKTRGQQVTLSCSPISGHRSVSWYQQTPGQGLQFLFEYFSETQRNKGNFPGRFSGRQFSNSRSEMNVSTLELGDSALYLCASSPDRLGTDTQYFGPGTRLTVL.

The chain couples TRBV6-6 to TRBJ2-3, with 7 bases that match TRBD2. V lost 2 bases, J lost 3 bases, and 5 bases stayed unmatched. This CDR3 region has 15 residues. The germline V gene encodes CDR1 MNHNY and CDR2 SVGAGI (reference sequence). CDR3 nucleotide sequence: TGTGCCAGCAGTTACCGGGAGCGGGGTACAGATACGCAGTATTTT. Its translation: CASSYRERGTDTQYF.

The chain uses TRBV4-1 and TRBJ2-7, with D perhaps TRBD1 (6 bases). The V and J ends lost 4 bases and 1 base respectively, with 17 bases between them. The CDR3 extends over 16 amino acids. CDR1 MGHRA and CDR2 YSYEKL come from the germline V gene. The CDR3 sequence is CASSRGGRPSSYEQYF. The CDR3 DNA sequence: TGCGCCAGCAGCCGTGGGGGCAGGCCCTCTTCCTACGAGCAGTACTTC.

This clonotype was observed a handful of times. The rearrangement links TRBV12-3 or TRBV12-4 to TRBJ2-5; 9 bases match TRBD1. With V trimmed by 5 bases and J by 0 bases, 7 bases remained unmatched. This CDR3 is 16 amino acids long. The CDR3 DNA is TGTGCCAGCAGTAGATACAGGGGGCAGTACCAAGAGACCCAGTACTTC. The encoded protein is CASSRYRGQYQETQYF.

This clonotype showed up just a few times. This chain joins TRBV20-1 and TRBJ2-7; D is possibly TRBD1 (8 bases). The V gene's germline CDR1 is DFQATT and CDR2 SNEGSKA (reference sequence). V was pared by 0 bases and J by 3 bases, with 12 bases between. This CDR3 spans 14 amino acids. The CDR3 DNA reads TGCAGTGCTAGAGATAACAGGGGGGGCTACGAGCAGTACTTC. Translating it yields CSARDNRGGYEQYF.

The rearrangement joins TRBV4-3 to TRBJ2-6; 8 bases fit TRBD1. The germline gives CDR1 LGHNA, CDR2 YSLEER. V was clipped by 3 bases and J by 0 bases; unmatched bases: 7. This CDR3 has 18 amino acids. In nucleotides, the CDR3 is TGCGCCAGCAGCCATTACCGGGACAGGATCTCTGGGGCCAACGTCCTGACTTTC. It translates to CASSHYRDRISGANVLTF.